These T cell receptor beta chains were read from a single sample in a study of OX40 agonist ivuxolimab in advanced cancers. The table came from immunoSEQ multiplex PCR; TCRdb's copy has only in-frame clones and leaves some out. The table lists 72,000 or so clones, around nine tenths of them singletons, with about 1.3% in the top ten. Sequencing was performed on CD4+ or CD8+ T cells sorted from blood, taken in a trial of the OX40 agonist ivuxolimab. Source of these receptors: an adult with an advanced solid tumor such as melanoma, head and neck, liver or kidney cancer. Each CDR3 is given with its conserved first and last residue. Each record gives: D gene, J gene, clone size, CDR3 length, V gene, CDR3 protein, CDR3 DNA. The D gene is left open where the match is weak. Size is omitted from some rows. Given values are once, few, many or a class for expanded clones.

D: TRBD1
J: TRBJ1-4
size: few
length: 14
V: TRBV19
CDR3: CASSMTGGNEKLFF
DNA: TGTGCCAGTAGTATGACAGGGGGGAATGAAAAACTGTTTTTT

D: TRBD1
J: TRBJ1-1
size: -
length: 14
V: TRBV11-3
CDR3: CASSLGQGGTEAFF
DNA: TGTGCCAGCAGCTTGGGACAGGGAGGAACTGAAGCTTTCTTT

D: -
J: TRBJ1-1
size: -
length: 16
V: TRBV7-2
CDR3: CASRLMGGSMNTEAFF
DNA: TGTGCCAGCAGACTGATGGGGGGCTCTATGAACACTGAAGCTTTCTTT

D: TRBD1
J: TRBJ1-4
size: -
length: 14
V: TRBV28
CDR3: CASRSQGAGEKLFF
DNA: TGTGCCAGCAGGTCACAGGGGGCGGGGGAAAAACTGTTTTTT

D: -
J: TRBJ1-1
size: -
length: 15
V: TRBV7-8
CDR3: CASSLAGQRNTEAFF
DNA: TGTGCCAGCAGCTTAGCGGGACAAAGGAACACTGAAGCTTTCTTT

D: -
J: TRBJ2-5
size: -
length: 14
V: TRBV4-1
CDR3: CASSHPDFQETQYF
DNA: TGCGCCAGCAGCCACCCGGACTTCCAAGAGACCCAGTACTTC

D: TRBD2
J: TRBJ2-3
size: -
length: 14
V: TRBV10-3
CDR3: CAISEAGGTDTQYF
DNA: TGTGCCATCAGTGAGGCGGGGGGCACAGATACGCAGTATTTT

D: TRBD1
J: TRBJ2-5
size: -
length: 15
V: TRBV29-1
CDR3: CSVGEPGQGLETQYF
DNA: TGCAGCGTTGGGGAACCGGGACAGGGATTAGAGACCCAGTACTTC

D: -
J: TRBJ1-1
size: -
length: 13
V: TRBV7-9
CDR3: CASMGGQATEAFF
DNA: TGTGCCAGCATGGGGGGGCAGGCCACTGAAGCTTTCTTT

D: -
J: TRBJ2-5
size: -
length: 15
V: TRBV12-5
CDR3: CASGLGQVVQETQYF
DNA: TGTGCTAGTGGTTTGGGACAGGTGGTTCAAGAGACCCAGTACTTC

D: TRBD2
J: TRBJ2-5
size: -
length: 16
V: TRBV5-1
CDR3: CASSLRVTSGSETQYF
DNA: TGCGCCAGCAGCTTGAGGGTAACTAGCGGGAGTGAGACCCAGTACTTC

D: TRBD2
J: TRBJ2-2
size: -
length: 16
V: TRBV7-2
CDR3: CASSQLAGVGTGELFF
DNA: TGTGCCAGCAGCCAACTAGCGGGAGTTGGTACCGGGGAGCTGTTTTTT

D: -
J: TRBJ1-2
size: -
length: 19
V: TRBV2
CDR3: CASSGGRGVVRVRRYGYTF
DNA: TGTGCCAGCAGCGGGGGACGGGGAGTCGTCAGGGTGAGGCGGTATGGCTACACCTTC

D: -
J: TRBJ2-7
size: once
length: 12
V: TRBV6-5
CDR3: CASSRQGYEQYF
DNA: TGTGCCAGCAGTAGGCAGGGGTACGAGCAGTACTTC

D: TRBD2
J: TRBJ2-5
size: -
length: 15
V: TRBV19
CDR3: CASSTLAGGQETQYF
DNA: TGTGCCAGTAGTACCCTAGCGGGGGGCCAAGAGACCCAGTACTTC

D: -
J: TRBJ2-7
size: -
length: 13
V: TRBV18
CDR3: CASSRSGEYEQYF
DNA: TGTGCCAGCTCACGCTCAGGGGAATACGAGCAGTACTTC

D: -
J: TRBJ1-2
size: -
length: 13
V: TRBV4-3
CDR3: CASSQDTRYGYTF
DNA: TGCGCCAGCAGCCAAGATACACGGTATGGCTACACCTTC

D: -
J: TRBJ2-3
size: once
length: 12
V: TRBV7-2
CDR3: CASSPYTDTQYF
DNA: TGTGCCAGCAGCCCTTACACAGATACGCAGTATTTT

D: TRBD1
J: TRBJ1-4
size: -
length: 14
V: TRBV7-2
CDR3: CASSRQGPNEKLFF
DNA: TGTGCCAGCAGCCGACAGGGGCCTAATGAAAAACTGTTTTTT

D: -
J: TRBJ2-3
size: few
length: 16
V: TRBV29-1
CDR3: CSVSPLGGAGTDTQYF
DNA: TGCAGCGTTTCCCCCTTGGGGGGCGCGGGCACAGATACGCAGTATTTT

D: -
J: TRBJ1-2
size: -
length: 15
V: TRBV5-1
CDR3: CASSTSGGLSEGYTF
DNA: TGCGCCAGCAGCACGAGTGGGGGCCTCTCGGAGGGCTACACCTTC

D: -
J: TRBJ1-1
size: -
length: 15
V: TRBV5-1
CDR3: CASRMTVGMNTEAFF
DNA: TGCGCCAGCAGAATGACGGTCGGGATGAACACTGAAGCTTTCTTT

D: -
J: TRBJ2-1
size: -
length: 16
V: TRBV6-1
CDR3: CASSEAGGGGRDEQFF
DNA: TGTGCCAGCAGTGAAGCGGGGGGAGGCGGTAGGGATGAGCAGTTCTTC

D: -
J: TRBJ1-1
size: -
length: 13
V: TRBV7-8
CDR3: CASSVQENTEAFF
DNA: TGTGCCAGCAGTGTCCAGGAGAACACTGAAGCTTTCTTT

D: -
J: TRBJ2-6
size: -
length: 14
V: TRBV6-1
CDR3: CASILSSGANVLTF
DNA: TGTGCCAGCATCCTGAGCTCTGGGGCCAACGTCCTGACTTTC

D: -
J: TRBJ2-3
size: -
length: 13
V: TRBV19
CDR3: CASLSLDTDTQYF
DNA: TGTGCCAGTCTCTCTCTTGACACAGATACGCAGTATTTT

D: -
J: TRBJ2-7
size: once
length: 16
V: TRBV18
CDR3: CASSLRDTGSAYEQYF
DNA: TGTGCCAGCTCACTTCGGGATACAGGGTCCGCCTACGAGCAGTACTTC

D: -
J: TRBJ1-1
size: -
length: 12
V: TRBV28
CDR3: CATTGGPSEAFF
DNA: TGTGCCACCACGGGGGGGCCGTCTGAAGCTTTCTTT

D: -
J: TRBJ2-3
size: -
length: 12
V: TRBV28
CDR3: CASSLLGEAQYF
DNA: TGTGCCAGCAGTCTCCTCGGAGAGGCCCAGTATTTT

D: -
J: TRBJ1-5
size: -
length: 14
V: TRBV5-1
CDR3: CASSPGQSDQPQHF
DNA: TGCGCCAGCAGCCCCGGACAGTCGGATCAGCCCCAGCATTTT

D: TRBD2
J: TRBJ2-1
size: -
length: 17
V: TRBV19
CDR3: CASSTKSGTSWANEQFF
DNA: TGTGCCAGTAGTACCAAATCCGGGACTAGCTGGGCCAATGAGCAGTTCTTC

D: TRBD1
J: TRBJ2-1
size: once
length: 16
V: TRBV5-6
CDR3: CASSPRGQGYYNEQFF
DNA: TGTGCCAGCAGCCCCCGCGGACAGGGATACTACAATGAGCAGTTCTTC

D: -
J: TRBJ2-1
size: -
length: 13
V: TRBV18
CDR3: CASSRELVSEQFF
DNA: TGTGCCAGCTCACGGGAGCTAGTTTCTGAGCAGTTCTTC

D: -
J: TRBJ1-5
size: -
length: 15
V: TRBV2
CDR3: CASSGPLGGNQPQHF
DNA: TGTGCCAGCAGTGGGCCCCTGGGGGGCAATCAGCCCCAGCATTTT

D: -
J: TRBJ2-7
size: -
length: 13
V: TRBV5-1
CDR3: CASSIQQQYEQYF
DNA: TGCGCCAGCAGCATCCAACAGCAATACGAGCAGTACTTC

D: -
J: TRBJ2-1
size: -
length: 17
V: TRBV2
CDR3: CASSPLAGRFTYNEQFF
DNA: TGTGCCAGCAGCCCTCTAGCAGGCAGGTTTACCTACAATGAGCAGTTCTTC

D: -
J: TRBJ2-5
size: -
length: 11
V: TRBV7-9
CDR3: CALDSGETQYF
DNA: TGTGCGTTAGACTCGGGGGAGACCCAGTACTTC

D: -
J: TRBJ1-3
size: few
length: 16
V: TRBV15
CDR3: CATSRDVGGAANTIYF
DNA: TGTGCCACCAGCAGAGATGTGGGAGGGGCCGCAAACACCATATATTTT

D: -
J: TRBJ2-3
size: -
length: 15
V: TRBV7-3
CDR3: CASSSNRRRTDTQYF
DNA: TGTGCCAGCAGCTCCAACAGGAGGCGCACAGATACGCAGTATTTT

D: -
J: TRBJ2-2
size: -
length: 15
V: TRBV28
CDR3: CASTIGGLNTGELFF
DNA: TGTGCCAGCACTATCGGAGGGCTGAACACCGGGGAGCTGTTTTTT

D: -
J: TRBJ2-7
size: -
length: 14
V: TRBV29-1
CDR3: CSVDKGKGTYEQYF
DNA: TGCAGCGTTGACAAGGGGAAGGGGACTTACGAGCAGTACTTC

D: TRBD2
J: TRBJ2-3
size: -
length: 19
V: TRBV7-2
CDR3: CASSLPHRGPGGKADTQYF
DNA: TGTGCCAGCAGTCTACCGCATCGTGGGCCGGGGGGTAAGGCGGATACGCAGTATTTT

D: TRBD1
J: TRBJ2-7
size: -
length: 15
V: TRBV6-5
CDR3: CASSYSRDRGFEQYF
DNA: TGTGCCAGCAGTTATAGCCGGGACAGGGGGTTCGAGCAGTACTTC

D: TRBD1
J: TRBJ2-3
size: -
length: 16
V: TRBV10-3
CDR3: CAISVGTASSTDTQYF
DNA: TGTGCCATCAGTGTGGGGACAGCCTCTAGCACAGATACGCAGTATTTT

D: -
J: TRBJ2-5
size: -
length: 16
V: TRBV9
CDR3: CASSSGGHPTQETQYF
DNA: TGTGCCAGCAGCTCTGGGGGCCACCCGACCCAAGAGACCCAGTACTTC

D: -
J: TRBJ2-1
size: -
length: 14
V: TRBV27
CDR3: CASSGGTVYNEQFF
DNA: TGTGCCAGCAGCGGGGGGACAGTCTACAATGAGCAGTTCTTC

D: TRBD2
J: TRBJ2-2
size: -
length: 14
V: TRBV6-5
CDR3: CASQRDGNTGELFF
DNA: TGTGCCAGTCAGCGGGACGGGAACACCGGGGAGCTGTTTTTT

D: -
J: TRBJ1-2
size: once
length: 14
V: TRBV9
CDR3: CASSVASANYGYTF
DNA: TGTGCCAGCAGCGTAGCCAGCGCTAACTATGGCTACACCTTC

D: -
J: TRBJ2-2
size: -
length: 12
V: TRBV11-2
CDR3: CASSHNTGELFF
DNA: TGTGCCAGCAGCCACAACACCGGGGAGCTGTTTTTT

D: -
J: TRBJ2-1
size: -
length: 15
V: TRBV6-5
CDR3: CASTRSLSSYNEQFF
DNA: TGTGCCAGCACCCGATCTCTAAGCTCCTACAATGAGCAGTTCTTC

D: TRBD1
J: TRBJ1-1
size: once
length: 15
V: TRBV6-5
CDR3: CASTQRGQPNTEAFF
DNA: TGTGCCAGCACCCAAAGGGGACAGCCGAACACTGAAGCTTTCTTT

D: -
J: TRBJ1-5
size: -
length: 16
V: TRBV28
CDR3: CASRSLQGAKNQPQHF
DNA: TGTGCCAGCAGGTCTCTTCAGGGTGCTAAGAATCAGCCCCAGCATTTT

D: -
J: TRBJ1-5
size: -
length: 15
V: TRBV6-5
CDR3: CASRYSGISNQPQHF
DNA: TGTGCCAGCAGATACTCGGGGATTAGCAATCAGCCCCAGCATTTT

D: -
J: TRBJ2-1
size: -
length: 14
V: TRBV18
CDR3: CASSPGLGANEQFF
DNA: TGTGCCAGCTCACCGGGCCTAGGGGCCAATGAGCAGTTCTTC

D: -
J: TRBJ2-3
size: few
length: 13
V: TRBV7-6
CDR3: CASSSIRGDTQYF
DNA: TGTGCCAGCAGCTCGATCAGGGGAGATACGCAGTATTTT

D: TRBD1
J: TRBJ1-1
size: -
length: 16
V: TRBV12-5
CDR3: CASGPGTGAMNTEAFF
DNA: TGTGCTAGTGGTCCTGGGACAGGGGCCATGAACACTGAAGCTTTCTTT

D: -
J: TRBJ1-1
size: -
length: 11
V: TRBV6-1
CDR3: CASSGNTEAFF
DNA: TGTGCCAGCAGTGGGAACACTGAAGCTTTCTTT

D: TRBD2
J: TRBJ2-1
size: -
length: 14
V: TRBV7-2
CDR3: CASSWDSGSYEQFF
DNA: TGTGCCAGCAGCTGGGATAGCGGGAGTTATGAGCAGTTCTTC

D: -
J: TRBJ1-1
size: -
length: 13
V: TRBV7-9
CDR3: CASSPPVWSEAFF
DNA: TGTGCCAGCAGCCCACCCGTCTGGTCTGAAGCTTTCTTT

D: -
J: TRBJ2-2
size: -
length: 12
V: TRBV11-2
CDR3: CASSFPLGELFF
DNA: TGTGCCAGCAGCTTCCCCCTCGGGGAGCTGTTTTTT